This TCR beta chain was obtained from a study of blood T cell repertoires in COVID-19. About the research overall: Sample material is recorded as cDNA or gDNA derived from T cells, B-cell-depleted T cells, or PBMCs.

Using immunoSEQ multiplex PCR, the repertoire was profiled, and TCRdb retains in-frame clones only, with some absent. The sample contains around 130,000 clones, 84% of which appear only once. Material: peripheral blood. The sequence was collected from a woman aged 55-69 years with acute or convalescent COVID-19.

CDR3 in DNA: TGTGCCAGCAGCTTGGTCGCTAGCTCCTATAATTCACCCCTCCACTTT. It codes for CASSLVASSYNSPLHF. The V and J genes are TRBV5-5 and TRBJ1-6; D gene uncertain. The CDR3 loop spans 16 amino acids. CDR1 is SGHKS, CDR2 YYEKEE, per germline (reference sequence). The ends were cut back, 0 bases at V and 0 bases at J, with 7 bases in the middle. The whole variable domain, filled in from reference TRBV5-5 and TRBJ1-6, reads DAGVTQSPTHLIKTRGQQVTLRCSPISGHKSVSWYQQVLGQGPQFIFQYYEKEERGRGNFPDRFSARQFPNYSSELNVNALLLGDSALYLCASSLVASSYNSPLHFGNGTRLTVT.